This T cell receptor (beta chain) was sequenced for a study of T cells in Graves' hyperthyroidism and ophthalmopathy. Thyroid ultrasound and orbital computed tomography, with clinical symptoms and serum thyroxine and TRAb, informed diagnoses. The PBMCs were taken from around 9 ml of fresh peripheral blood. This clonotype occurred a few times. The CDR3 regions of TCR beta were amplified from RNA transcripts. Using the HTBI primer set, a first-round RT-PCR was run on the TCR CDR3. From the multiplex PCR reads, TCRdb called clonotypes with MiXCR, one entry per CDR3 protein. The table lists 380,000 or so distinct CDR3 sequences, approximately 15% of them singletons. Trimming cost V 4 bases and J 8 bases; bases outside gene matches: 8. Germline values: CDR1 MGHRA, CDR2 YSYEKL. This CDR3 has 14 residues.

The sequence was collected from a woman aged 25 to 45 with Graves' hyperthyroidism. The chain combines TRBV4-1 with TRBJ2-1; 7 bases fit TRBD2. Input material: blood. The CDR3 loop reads CASSRSFTSDEQFF. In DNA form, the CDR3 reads TGCGCCAGCAGCCGCTCCTTTACTAGCGATGAGCAGTTCTTC.